The rows below give T cell receptor beta chains drawn from one sample of a study of shared clonotypes between healthy human individuals. Produced via immunoSEQ multiplex PCR; TCRdb's table is partial and in-frame only. The repertoire includes under 1,100,000 clones, around four fifths of them detected once, and roughly 1.4% sits in the top ten. Sequencing input: memory CD4+ T cells sorted from blood. These receptors came from a man aged 18 to 30 in good health. Both conserved end residues are part of each CDR3.

length: 15
V: TRBV10-3
J: TRBJ2-5
CDR3: CAISGGATGGKTQYF

length: 14
V: TRBV25-1
J: TRBJ1-2
CDR3: CASSEPGTVYGYTF

length: 14
V: TRBV27
J: TRBJ1-6
CDR3: CASSFGPLNSPLHF

length: 12
V: TRBV19
J: TRBJ1-2
CDR3: CASGDRGYGYTF

length: 15
V: TRBV29-1
J: TRBJ2-2
CDR3: CSVGVGSRNTGELFF

length: 15
V: TRBV27
J: TRBJ2-2
CDR3: CASSFVGGYTGELFF

length: 17
V: TRBV27
J: TRBJ1-2
CDR3: CASSLSGGTVPRYGYTF

length: 14
V: TRBV19
J: TRBJ2-7
CDR3: CASSISGSSYEQYF

length: 14
V: TRBV6-5
J: TRBJ1-1
CDR3: CASSQGTGITEAFF

length: 14
V: TRBV2
J: TRBJ2-1
CDR3: CASSGLATYNEQFF

length: 14
V: TRBV5-1
J: TRBJ2-5
CDR3: CASSRGETRETQYF

length: 15
V: TRBV6-5
J: TRBJ2-7
CDR3: CASSYAGGTGYEQYF

length: 14
V: TRBV6-1
J: TRBJ1-1
CDR3: CATRQGEGITEAFF

length: 12
V: TRBV6-5
J: TRBJ2-1
CDR3: CASSPGANEQFF

length: 14
V: TRBV7-3
J: TRBJ2-3
CDR3: CASSLTRDTDTQYF

length: 12
V: TRBV7-2
J: TRBJ1-3
CDR3: CASSTTGNTIYF

length: 18
V: TRBV30
J: TRBJ1-4
CDR3: CAWSRGLLTSPTNEKLFF

length: 15
V: TRBV19
J: TRBJ1-4
CDR3: CASSWQGDTNEKLFF

length: 16
V: TRBV7-3
J: TRBJ1-6
CDR3: CASSLGGQGPHSPLHF

length: 14
V: TRBV5-1
J: TRBJ1-6
CDR3: CASSLSGNNSPLHF

length: 17
V: TRBV27
J: TRBJ1-2
CDR3: CASSPGQGASSGRGYTF

length: 13
V: TRBV19
J: TRBJ2-2
CDR3: CASSRQGNGELFF

length: 15
V: TRBV5-4
J: TRBJ2-3
CDR3: CASSLGRGGRDTQYF

length: 14
V: TRBV5-8
J: TRBJ2-1
CDR3: CASSSPGLVGEQFF

length: 10
V: TRBV30
J: TRBJ1-2
CDR3: CACGRYGYTF

length: 15
V: TRBV15
J: TRBJ1-2
CDR3: CATSRDQQKTYGYTF

length: 13
V: TRBV2
J: TRBJ2-4
CDR3: CASRRDTLYPEYF

length: 19
V: TRBV18
J: TRBJ2-5
CDR3: CASSPPRLAGGPRVETQYF

length: 15
V: TRBV4-1
J: .
CDR3: CASSQGTGVTYEQYF

length: 17
V: TRBV14
J: TRBJ1-4
CDR3: CASSQGAGRATNEKLFF

length: 15
V: TRBV5-6
J: TRBJ2-7
CDR3: CASSLRTGKTYEQYF

length: 16
V: TRBV28
J: TRBJ2-4
CDR3: CASSSQGAQAKNIQYF